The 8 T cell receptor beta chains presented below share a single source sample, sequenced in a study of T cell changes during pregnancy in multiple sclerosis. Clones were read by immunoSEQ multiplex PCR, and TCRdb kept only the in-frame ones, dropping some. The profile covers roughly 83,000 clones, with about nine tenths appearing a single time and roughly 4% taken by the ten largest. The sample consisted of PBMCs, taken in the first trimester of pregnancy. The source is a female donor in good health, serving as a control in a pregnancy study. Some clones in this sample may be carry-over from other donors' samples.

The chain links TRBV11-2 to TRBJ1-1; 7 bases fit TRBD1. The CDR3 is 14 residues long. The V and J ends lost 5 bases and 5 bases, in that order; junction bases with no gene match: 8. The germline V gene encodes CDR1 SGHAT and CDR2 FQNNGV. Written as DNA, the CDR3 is TGTGCCAGCAGCGGCCTGACAGGGAGGACTGAAGCTTTCTTT. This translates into CASSGLTGRTEAFF.

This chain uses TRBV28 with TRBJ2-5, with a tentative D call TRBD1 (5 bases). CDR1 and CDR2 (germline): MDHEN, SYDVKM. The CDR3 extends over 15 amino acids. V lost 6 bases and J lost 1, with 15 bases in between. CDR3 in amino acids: CASSPSGMGQETQYF. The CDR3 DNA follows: TGTGCCAGCAGCCCTTCAGGGATGGGCCAAGAGACCCAGTACTTC. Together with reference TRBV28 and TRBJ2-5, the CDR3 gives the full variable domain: DVKVTQSSRYLVKRTGEKVFLECVQDMDHENMFWYRQDPGLGLRLIYFSYDVKMKEKGDIPEGYSVSREKKERFSLILESASTNQTSMYLCASSPSGMGQETQYFGPGTRLLVL.

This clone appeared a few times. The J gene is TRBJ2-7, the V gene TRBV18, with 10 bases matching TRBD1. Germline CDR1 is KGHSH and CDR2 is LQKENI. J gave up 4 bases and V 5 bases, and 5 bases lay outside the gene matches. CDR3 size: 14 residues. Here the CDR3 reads CASSSPGQGYEQYF. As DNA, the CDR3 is TGTGCCAGCTCATCTCCGGGACAGGGGTACGAGCAGTACTTC.

CDR3 region: CASSSSGTSGSRQFF. The CDR3 coding sequence is TGTGCCAGCAGCTCCTCCGGGACTAGCGGGAGTCGGCAGTTCTTC. The J gene is TRBJ2-1, the V gene TRBV5-5; 14 nucleotides agree with TRBD2. The CDR3 has 15 residues. J gave up 12 bases and V 3 bases, and 8 bases lay outside the gene matches. CDR1 is SGHKS, CDR2 YYEKEE, per germline (reference sequence).

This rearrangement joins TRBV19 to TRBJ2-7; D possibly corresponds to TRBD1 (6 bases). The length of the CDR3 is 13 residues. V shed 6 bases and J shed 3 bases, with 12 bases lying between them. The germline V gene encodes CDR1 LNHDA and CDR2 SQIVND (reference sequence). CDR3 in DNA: TGTGCCAGTAGGGATGGACAGTTCTACGAGCAGTACTTC. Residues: CASRDGQFYEQYF.

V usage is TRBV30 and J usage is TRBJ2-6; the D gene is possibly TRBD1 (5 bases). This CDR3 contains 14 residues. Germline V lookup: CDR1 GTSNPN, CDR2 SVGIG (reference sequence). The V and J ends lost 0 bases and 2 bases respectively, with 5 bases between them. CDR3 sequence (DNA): TGTGCCTGGAGTGTAGGGGCTGGGGCCAACGTCCTGACTTTC. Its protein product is CAWSVGAGANVLTF.

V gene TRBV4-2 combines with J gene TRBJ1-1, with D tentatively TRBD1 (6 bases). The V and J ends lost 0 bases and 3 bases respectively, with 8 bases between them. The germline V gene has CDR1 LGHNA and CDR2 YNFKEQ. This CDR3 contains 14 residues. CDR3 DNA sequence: TGTGCCAGCAGCCAAGATCAGGGGTACACTGAAGCTTTCTTT. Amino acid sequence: CASSQDQGYTEAFF.

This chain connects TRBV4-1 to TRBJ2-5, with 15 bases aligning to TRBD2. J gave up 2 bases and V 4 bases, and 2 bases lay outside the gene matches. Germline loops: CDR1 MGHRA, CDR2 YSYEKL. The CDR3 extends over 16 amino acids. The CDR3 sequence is CASSPGTSGGQETQYF. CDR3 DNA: TGCGCCAGCAGCCCGGGGACTAGCGGGGGGCAAGAGACCCAGTACTTC.